This T cell receptor (beta chain) was recovered during a study of blood T cell repertoires in COVID-19. At the level of the study: PBMCs, B-cell-depleted T cells, or T cells were the source of the cDNA or gDNA that made up the material.

Participant-reported clinical history was the basis for cohort assignment. Two negative PCRs, clearance, or symptom resolution characterized the recovered Cohort 3 donors. Produced via immunoSEQ multiplex PCR; TCRdb's table is partial and in-frame only. The sample contains 250,000 to 350,000 clones, more than 85% of which appear only once. This CDR3 contains 15 residues. CDR1 is MDHEN and CDR2 is SYDVKM in the germline V gene. J was trimmed by 6 bases and V by 4 bases; bases with no gene match: 6. The TCR originated in a woman aged 25 to 39 who had recovered from COVID-19. The sequenced sample was PBMCs or T cells enriched from blood (not recorded which). The chain uses TRBV28 and TRBJ1-6; the match to TRBD1 covers 7 bases. CDR3 DNA sequence: TGTGCCAGCAGTTCGACAGGGTCTTCTAATTCACCCCTCCACTTT. Translated: CASSSTGSSNSPLHF.